These T cell receptor beta chains were read from a single sample in a study of CD8 T cells in ankylosing spondylitis. TCRdb ran MiXCR on the 5' RACE reads and lists one entry per CDR3 protein. The sample has about 330,000 distinct CDR3 sequences; 7.5% to 9% are singletons. Sequenced sample: blood, either unsorted or a sorted T cell fraction (not recorded which). These receptors all stem from a male donor with ankylosing spondylitis. The CDR3 runs from the conserved cysteine through the conserved F or W. Fields, in order: D gene, J gene, clone size, V gene, CDR3 DNA, CDR3 protein. A D gene is named only where the DNA matches it firmly. Part of the rows lack a size; the others show once, few, many or a class for expanded clones.

D: TRBD1
J: TRBJ2-3
size: few
V: TRBV18
DNA: TGTGCCAGCTCACGCGGACAGGGATCAGATACGCAGTATTTT
CDR3: CASSRGQGSDTQYF

D: TRBD1
J: TRBJ2-7
size: many
V: TRBV29-1
DNA: TGCAGCGTTGAAGACCCGGACAGGGGGATCCACGAGCAGTACTTC
CDR3: CSVEDPDRGIHEQYF

D: -
J: TRBJ2-6
size: few
V: TRBV4-1
DNA: TGCGCCAGCAGCCAAGAAGGTGGTTACGGCTCTGGGGCCAACGTCCTGACTTTC
CDR3: CASSQEGGYGSGANVLTF

D: TRBD2
J: TRBJ2-7
size: many
V: TRBV7-8
DNA: TGTGCCAGCAGCTACCGCTTAGCGGGAGGGGGGTACGAGCAGTACTTC
CDR3: CASSYRLAGGGYEQYF

D: -
J: TRBJ2-3
size: many
V: TRBV4-2
DNA: TGTGCCAGCAGCCAAGGAGGACAGCCAGATACGCAGTATTTT
CDR3: CASSQGGQPDTQYF

D: TRBD2
J: TRBJ2-7
size: -
V: TRBV7-9
DNA: TGTGCCAGCAGCCTTGTGACTAGCGGGAACCACGAGCAGTACTTC
CDR3: CASSLVTSGNHEQYF

D: -
J: TRBJ2-1
size: many
V: TRBV29-1
DNA: TGCAGCGTTGAAAGCCGCCAGGGCTACAATGAGCAGTTCTTC
CDR3: CSVESRQGYNEQFF

D: -
J: TRBJ2-7
size: few
V: TRBV5-1
DNA: TGCGCCAGCAGCGGGACGGGACGGAACTACGAGCAGTACTTC
CDR3: CASSGTGRNYEQYF

D: TRBD1
J: TRBJ2-3
size: -
V: TRBV5-1
DNA: TGCGCCAGCAGCCCCCTTGACAGGGTCGGGACAGATACGCAGTATTTT
CDR3: CASSPLDRVGTDTQYF

D: TRBD2
J: TRBJ2-3
size: many
V: TRBV29-1
DNA: TGCAGCGTTGGTGCTAGCGGGAGAATAGATACGCAGTATTTT
CDR3: CSVGASGRIDTQYF

D: TRBD2
J: TRBJ2-1
size: -
V: TRBV29-1
DNA: TGCAGCTTCAGTCCGGGACTAGCGGACGAGCAGTTCTTC
CDR3: CSFSPGLADEQFF

D: -
J: TRBJ2-7
size: many
V: TRBV21-1
DNA: TGTGCCAGCAGCAAAGCGCTGGACAGGAGTTACGAGCAGTACTTC
CDR3: CASSKALDRSYEQYF

D: TRBD2
J: TRBJ2-1
size: -
V: TRBV5-1
DNA: TGCGCCAGCAGCTCGTCTTTCGCGGGAGTGTACAATGAGCAGTTCTTC
CDR3: CASSSSFAGVYNEQFF

D: TRBD2
J: TRBJ2-3
size: few
V: TRBV2
DNA: TGTGCCAGCACTAGAGGGACTAGCGGGATAGATACGCAGTATTTT
CDR3: CASTRGTSGIDTQYF

D: -
J: TRBJ2-7
size: few
V: TRBV7-9
DNA: TGTGCCAGCAGCCAACCATACGAGCAGTACTTC
CDR3: CASSQPYEQYF

D: TRBD2
J: TRBJ2-1
size: many
V: TRBV5-4
DNA: TGTGCCAGCAGCTTGGTAGCGGGAGTAGTTTACAATGAGCAGTTCTTC
CDR3: CASSLVAGVVYNEQFF

D: TRBD1
J: TRBJ2-5
size: few
V: TRBV7-9
DNA: TGTGCCAGCAGCCCCTCCCGACAGGGGGACTGGGTCCAGTACTTC
CDR3: CASSPSRQGDWVQYF

D: -
J: TRBJ2-5
size: many
V: TRBV5-5
DNA: TGTGCCAGCAGCGCCGGGCCGCTTCGAGGGGAGACCCAGTACTTC
CDR3: CASSAGPLRGETQYF

D: TRBD2
J: TRBJ2-7
size: many
V: TRBV5-6
DNA: TGTGCCAGCAGCCCGGGACTAGCGGACAAAGCCTACGAGCAGTACTTC
CDR3: CASSPGLADKAYEQYF

D: -
J: TRBJ2-1
size: few
V: TRBV6-2/TRBV6-3
DNA: TGTGCCAGCAGCCCCAGGACTTTCGGTGAGCAGTTCTTC
CDR3: CASSPRTFGEQFF

D: TRBD1
J: TRBJ2-1
size: many
V: TRBV5-1
DNA: TGCGCCAGCAGCTTGGTGGGACAGGGGTTCGACAATGAGCAGTTCTTC
CDR3: CASSLVGQGFDNEQFF

D: TRBD1
J: TRBJ2-1
size: few
V: TRBV5-1
DNA: TGCGCCAGCAGCTCTGGACAGGGCTATGGGGGAGAAGGAAATGAGCAGTTCTTC
CDR3: CASSSGQGYGGEGNEQFF

D: TRBD1
J: TRBJ2-7
size: many
V: TRBV2
DNA: TGTGCCAGCGGACAGGGAAGCTACGATGGAAGGTTC
CDR3: CASGQGSYDGRF

D: -
J: TRBJ1-2
size: many
V: TRBV20-1
DNA: TGCAGTGCGCAGCAGAGTCCAGCTAACTATGGCTACACCTTC
CDR3: CSAQQSPANYGYTF

D: -
J: TRBJ2-4
size: many
V: TRBV5-1
DNA: TGCGCCAGCAGCTTGGATTCAGGGGGGAACATTCAGTACTTC
CDR3: CASSLDSGGNIQYF

D: TRBD2
J: TRBJ2-1
size: few
V: TRBV7-9
DNA: TGTGCCAGCTCGGGACTAGCCGACCTATACAATGAGCAGTTCTTC
CDR3: CASSGLADLYNEQFF

D: TRBD2
J: TRBJ2-7
size: many
V: TRBV7-8
DNA: TGTGCCAGCAGCCTTATGGGGACTAGCGAATACGAGCAGTACTTC
CDR3: CASSLMGTSEYEQYF

D: TRBD1
J: TRBJ2-4
size: many
V: TRBV28
DNA: TGTGCCAGCAGCTCCACAGGGGGGCTAGCCAAAAACATTCAGTACTTC
CDR3: CASSSTGGLAKNIQYF

D: -
J: TRBJ1-5
size: -
V: TRBV29-1
DNA: TGCAGCGTTGTGGATAGCAATCAGCCCCAGCATTTT
CDR3: CSVVDSNQPQHF

D: -
J: TRBJ2-1
size: few
V: TRBV3-1
DNA: TGTGCCAGCAGTCTAGACGCGAGGGGGTACAATGAGCAGTTCTTC
CDR3: CASSLDARGYNEQFF

D: TRBD2
J: TRBJ2-3
size: few
V: TRBV3-1
DNA: TGTGCCAGCAGCCAAGATTGGGCTAGCGGGAGTACAGATACGCAGTATTTT
CDR3: CASSQDWASGSTDTQYF

D: -
J: TRBJ2-7
size: -
V: TRBV3-1
DNA: TGTGCCAGCAGCCCTACGGGGCTCGGCTCCTACGAGCAGTACTTC
CDR3: CASSPTGLGSYEQYF

D: -
J: TRBJ2-5
size: many
V: TRBV12-3/TRBV12-4
DNA: TGTGCCAGCAGTTTTTACCTACAGGGCCAAGAGACCCAGTACTTC
CDR3: CASSFYLQGQETQYF

D: -
J: TRBJ2-3
size: many
V: TRBV15
DNA: TGTGCCACCAGCAGAGATAGATCTAGCGACACAGATACGCAGTATTTT
CDR3: CATSRDRSSDTDTQYF

D: TRBD1
J: TRBJ1-1
size: many
V: TRBV15
DNA: TGTGCCACAACGGGACAGCAGAACACTGAAGCTTTCTTT
CDR3: CATTGQQNTEAFF

D: TRBD1
J: TRBJ2-5
size: few
V: TRBV5-1
DNA: TGCGCCAGCAGCTTAGACAGGGGGTGGCAAGAGACCCAGTACTTC
CDR3: CASSLDRGWQETQYF

D: TRBD2
J: TRBJ2-1
size: few
V: TRBV20-1
DNA: TGCAGTGCGCCCCCGGGACTAGCGGGAGTAGAGCAGTTCTTC
CDR3: CSAPPGLAGVEQFF

D: -
J: TRBJ2-2
size: few
V: TRBV4-1
DNA: TGCGCCAGCAGCCAGGCATCGCAGGGTTCCGGGGAGCTGTTTTTT
CDR3: CASSQASQGSGELFF

D: TRBD2
J: TRBJ2-7
size: many
V: TRBV3-1
DNA: TGTGCCAGCAGCCAACTAGCGGGAGGTGAGGTCGAGCAGTACTTC
CDR3: CASSQLAGGEVEQYF

D: -
J: TRBJ1-6
size: many
V: TRBV12-3/TRBV12-4
DNA: TGTGCCAGCAGTCCCCAGGGTATGAATCCAAATTCACCCCTCCACTTT
CDR3: CASSPQGMNPNSPLHF

D: TRBD1
J: TRBJ2-7
size: -
V: TRBV20-1
DNA: TGCAGTGCCACCATGGGGACAGAGTACTACGAGCAGTACTTC
CDR3: CSATMGTEYYEQYF

D: -
J: TRBJ2-1
size: -
V: TRBV12-3/TRBV12-4
DNA: TGTGCCAGCAGCAAACAGGGAGTCTCCAATGAGCAGTTCTTC
CDR3: CASSKQGVSNEQFF

D: -
J: TRBJ2-7
size: many
V: TRBV24-1
DNA: TGTGCCACCAGTGATTCAGGACAGAAATACGAGCAGTACTTC
CDR3: CATSDSGQKYEQYF

D: -
J: TRBJ2-3
size: many
V: TRBV7-9
DNA: TGTGCCAGCAGCTTGGTCGCAGACACAGATACGCAGTATTTT
CDR3: CASSLVADTDTQYF